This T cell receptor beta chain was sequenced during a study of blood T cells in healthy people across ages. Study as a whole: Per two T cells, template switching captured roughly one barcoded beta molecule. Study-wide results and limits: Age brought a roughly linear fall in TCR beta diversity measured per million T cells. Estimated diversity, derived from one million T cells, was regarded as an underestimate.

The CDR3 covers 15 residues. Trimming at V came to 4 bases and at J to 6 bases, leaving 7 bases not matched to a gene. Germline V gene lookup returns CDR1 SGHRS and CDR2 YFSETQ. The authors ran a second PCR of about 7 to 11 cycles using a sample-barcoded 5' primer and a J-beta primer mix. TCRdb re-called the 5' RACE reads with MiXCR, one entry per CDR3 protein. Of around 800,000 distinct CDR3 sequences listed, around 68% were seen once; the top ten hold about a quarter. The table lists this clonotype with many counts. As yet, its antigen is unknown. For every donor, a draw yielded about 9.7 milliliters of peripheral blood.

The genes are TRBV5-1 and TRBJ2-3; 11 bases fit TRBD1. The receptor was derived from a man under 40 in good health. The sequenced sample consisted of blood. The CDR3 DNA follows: TGCGCCAGCAGCCCGGAGGGACAGGGGGTGGATACGCAGTATTTT. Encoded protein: CASSPEGQGVDTQYF.